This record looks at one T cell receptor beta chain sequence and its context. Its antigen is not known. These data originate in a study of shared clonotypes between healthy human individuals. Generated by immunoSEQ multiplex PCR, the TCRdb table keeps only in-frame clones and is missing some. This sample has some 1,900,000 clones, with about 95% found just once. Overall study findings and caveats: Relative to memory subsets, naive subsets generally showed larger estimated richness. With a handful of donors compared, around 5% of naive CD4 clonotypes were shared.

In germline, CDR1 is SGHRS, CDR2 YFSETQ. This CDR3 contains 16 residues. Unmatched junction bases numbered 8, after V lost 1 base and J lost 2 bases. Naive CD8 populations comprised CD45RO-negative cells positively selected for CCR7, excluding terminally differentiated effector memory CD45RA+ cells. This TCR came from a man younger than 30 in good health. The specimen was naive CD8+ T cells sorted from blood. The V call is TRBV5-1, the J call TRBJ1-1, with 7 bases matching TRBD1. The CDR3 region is CASSLTGASRNTEAFF. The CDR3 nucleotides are TGCGCCAGCAGCTTGACAGGGGCCTCCAGAAACACTGAAGCTTTCTTT.